This is a list of T cell receptor beta chains from one sample in a study of regulatory T cells in long-lasting Graves disease. TCRdb reanalysed the multiplex PCR reads using MiXCR and keeps one entry per CDR3 protein. The table records hundreds of thousands of distinct CDR3 sequences, less than 25% of them present only once. This material consisted of peripheral blood mononuclear cells (PBMCs), taken when the disease was refractory, from a patient treated with antithyroid drugs. The receptors stem from a female donor with Graves disease. Both conserved end residues are part of each CDR3. The D gene is left open where the match is weak. Only part of the rows carry a size: once, few, many, or a class if the clone is expanded.

clone_size,v_call,d_call,j_call,cdr3_aa,cdr3_nt
few,TRBV27,TRBD2,TRBJ2-1,CASSFLAGGWEYNEQFF,TGTGCCAGCAGTTTTTTGGCGGGAGGCTGGGAATACAATGAGCAGTTCTTC
few,TRBV9,NA,TRBJ1-5,CASSVGVLSNQPQHF,TGTGCCAGCAGCGTAGGGGTCCTTAGCAATCAGCCCCAGCATTTT
many,TRBV28,NA,TRBJ1-5,CASRTYSNQPQHF,TGTGCCAGCAGGACATATAGCAATCAGCCCCAGCATTTT
few,TRBV13,NA,TRBJ1-1,CASSRMTLGTEAFF,TGTGCCAGCAGCCGAATGACACTCGGGACTGAAGCTTTCTTT
many,TRBV28,NA,TRBJ1-5,CASTLGQFNQPQHF,TGTGCCAGCACCTTAGGACAGTTCAATCAGCCCCAGCATTTT
NA,TRBV5-1,NA,TRBJ1-2,CASSLTSYTF,TGCGCCAGCAGCCTCACATCCTACACCTTC
many,TRBV28,NA,TRBJ2-5,CASSLRSAETQYF,TGTGCCAGCAGTTTACGGTCGGCCGAGACCCAGTACTTC
many,TRBV7-8,NA,TRBJ2-7,CASSPARGLLYEQYF,TGTGCCAGCAGCCCCGCTCGCGGGTTACTTTACGAGCAGTACTTC
few,TRBV6-2/TRBV6-3,NA,TRBJ1-2,CASSYEGVYGYTF,TGTGCCAGCAGTTATGAAGGGGTTTATGGCTACACCTTC
many,TRBV11-2,NA,TRBJ2-7,CASSPFPGDYEQYF,TGTGCCAGCAGTCCTTTTCCGGGCGACTACGAGCAGTACTTC
once,TRBV2,NA,TRBJ2-2,CASRERGNTGELFF,TGTGCCAGCAGAGAACGGGGGAACACCGGGGAGCTGTTTTTT
few,TRBV25-1,NA,TRBJ2-7,CASSEYGGEQYF,TGTGCCAGCAGTGAATACGGGGGCGAGCAGTACTTC
NA,TRBV12-3/TRBV12-4,TRBD1,TRBJ1-5,CASSPTGANRPQHF,TGTGCCAGCAGTCCGACAGGGGCCAATCGGCCCCAGCATTTT
many,TRBV20-1,TRBD2,TRBJ2-2,CSALGLAVNTGELFF,TGCAGTGCTTTGGGACTAGCGGTGAACACCGGGGAGCTGTTTTTT
NA,TRBV5-4,NA,TRBJ1-1,CASSQSTENTEAFF,TGTGCCAGCAGCCAATCGACAGAAAACACTGAAGCTTTCTTT
many,TRBV13,TRBD2,TRBJ2-5,CASSLGPSGFQETQYF,TGTGCCAGCAGCTTAGGGCCTAGCGGATTTCAAGAGACCCAGTACTTC
many,TRBV9,TRBD2,TRBJ2-5,CASSVGLAGGPGSETQYF,TGTGCCAGCAGCGTAGGGCTAGCGGGAGGGCCAGGTTCGGAGACCCAGTACTTC
few,TRBV20-1,TRBD2,TRBJ2-5,CSARAAGGQETQYF,TGCAGTGCTCGGGCGGCGGGGGGCCAAGAGACCCAGTACTTC
NA,TRBV5-1,NA,TRBJ1-5,CASSLKQSIKPQHF,TGCGCCAGCAGCTTGAAACAGTCAATCAAGCCCCAGCATTTT
many,TRBV11-2,NA,TRBJ2-7,CASSLAGTSEQYF,TGTGCCAGCAGCTTGGCAGGGACGAGCGAGCAGTACTTC
NA,TRBV7-3,NA,TRBJ1-2,CASDWGASGLGYTF,TGTGCCAGCGATTGGGGGGCCTCGGGACTCGGCTACACCTTC
many,TRBV28,NA,TRBJ1-1,CASRGGSFEAFF,TGTGCCAGCCGGGGGGGGAGCTTTGAAGCTTTCTTT
few,TRBV20-1,NA,TRBJ2-2,CSALRRRSFVVPGELFF,TGCAGTGCTTTAAGGAGGAGATCGTTTGTTGTCCCCGGGGAGCTGTTTTTT
NA,TRBV30,NA,TRBJ2-1,CAWSVLSREQFF,TGTGCCTGGAGTGTACTATCGCGTGAGCAGTTCTTC
NA,TRBV30,TRBD2,TRBJ2-7,CAWTSVGRGRTYEQYF,TGTGCCTGGACCTCCGTAGGGAGGGGCAGGACCTACGAGCAGTACTTC
NA,TRBV7-2,TRBD2,TRBJ2-7,CASSLGGLAVKSYEQYF,TGTGCCAGCAGCTTAGGGGGACTAGCGGTGAAATCCTACGAGCAGTACTTC
NA,TRBV19,NA,TRBJ2-7,CASSIGLRLEEQYF,TGTGCCAGTAGTATAGGACTGAGACTAGAGGAGCAGTACTTC
NA,TRBV29-1,NA,TRBJ2-6,CSVSQGSGANVLTF,TGCAGCGTGTCTCAGGGTTCCGGGGCCAACGTCCTGACTTTC
many,TRBV12-3/TRBV12-4,NA,TRBJ1-5,CASSFTGYDNQPQHF,TGTGCCAGCAGTTTCACAGGGTACGACAATCAGCCCCAGCATTTT
NA,TRBV6-2/TRBV6-3,TRBD1,TRBJ1-1,CASRRDRENAEAFF,TGTGCCAGCAGAAGGGACAGGGAGAACGCTGAAGCTTTCTTT